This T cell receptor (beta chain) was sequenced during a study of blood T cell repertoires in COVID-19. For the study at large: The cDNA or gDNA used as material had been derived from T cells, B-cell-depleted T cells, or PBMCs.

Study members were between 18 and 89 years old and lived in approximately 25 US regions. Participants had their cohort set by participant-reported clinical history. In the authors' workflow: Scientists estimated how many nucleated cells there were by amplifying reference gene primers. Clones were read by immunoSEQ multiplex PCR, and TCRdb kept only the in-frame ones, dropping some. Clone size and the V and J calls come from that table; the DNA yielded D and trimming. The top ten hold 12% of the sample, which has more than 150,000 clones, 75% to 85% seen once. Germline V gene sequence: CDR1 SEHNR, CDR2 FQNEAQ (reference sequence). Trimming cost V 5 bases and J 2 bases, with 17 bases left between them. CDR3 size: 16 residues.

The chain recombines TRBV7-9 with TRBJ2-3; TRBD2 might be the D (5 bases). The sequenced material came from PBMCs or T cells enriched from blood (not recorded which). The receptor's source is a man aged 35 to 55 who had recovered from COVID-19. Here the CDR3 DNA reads TGTGCCAGCAGCGCCCGTCTAGCAGCCAACACAGATACGCAGTATTTT. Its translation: CASSARLAANTDTQYF. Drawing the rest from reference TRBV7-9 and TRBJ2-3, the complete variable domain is DTGVSQNPRHKITKRGQNVTFRCDPISEHNRLYWYRQTLGQGPEFLTYFQNEAQLEKSRLLSDRFSAERPKGSFSTLEIQRTEQGDSAMYLCASSARLAANTDTQYFGPGTRLTVL.